What follows are 27 T cell receptor beta chains derived from one specimen sequenced in a study of blood T cell repertoires in COVID-19. Profiled with immunoSEQ multiplex PCR; TCRdb holds only in-frame clones, not every one. Of 25,000 to 30,000 clones in the sample, about 80% were seen once. The sequencing input was peripheral blood. These receptors came from a woman between 65 and 79 years old with acute or convalescent COVID-19.

This clone occurred once. This chain connects TRBV28 to TRBJ2-3, with D perhaps TRBD2 (5 bases). The CDR3 has 15 amino acids. Germline V gene lookup returns CDR1 MDHEN and CDR2 SYDVKM. The V end was cut by 5 bases, the J end by 8 bases, with 20 bases between. The CDR3 reads CASSTSGKVTATQYF. In DNA, the CDR3 is TGTGCCAGCAGTACCTCGGGAAAGGTAACTGCTACGCAGTATTTT.

The chain joins TRBV6-1 to TRBJ2-3; D ambiguous. The CDR3 is made up of 14 amino acids. V dropped 3 bases and J dropped 4 bases, with 11 bases sitting between them. Germline V gives CDR1 MNHNS, CDR2 SASEGT. The CDR3 sequence is CASSDQSGSDTQYF. CDR3 sequence (DNA): TGTGCCAGCAGTGACCAATCAGGCTCAGATACGCAGTATTTT.

The J gene is TRBJ2-7, the V gene TRBV6-5; a weak D match, TRBD2 (5 bases). The CDR3 sequence is 14 residues long. With 0 bases removed from V and 2 bases from J, the gap between germline ends came to 8 bases. Germline CDR1 MNHEY, CDR2 SVGAGI. The CDR3 sequence: CASSYSGMPYEQYF. DNA of the CDR3: TGTGCCAGCAGTTACTCCGGGATGCCCTACGAGCAGTACTTC.

This chain connects TRBV14 to TRBJ2-3, with TRBD2 identical over 7 bases. The CDR3 has 14 amino acids. The germline CDR1 and CDR2 sequences are SGHDN and FVKESK. Trimming removed 1 base from V and 4 bases from J; junction bases left unmatched: 2. The CDR3, as DNA: TGTGCCAGCAGCCAAGCTCGGGGGGCAGATACGCAGTATTTT. It yields the protein CASSQARGADTQYF.

The chain couples TRBV10-2 to TRBJ1-5; tentative D call: TRBD1 (6 bases). V was cut by 6 bases and J by 4 bases, with 10 bases left in between. CDR3 length: 13 residues. The germline CDR1 and CDR2 sequences are WSHSY and SAAADI. The CDR3 DNA reads TGCGCCAGCAGCGAAGACAGGAATCAGCCCCAGCATTTT. Its protein product is CASSEDRNQPQHF.

The V call is TRBV6-4, the J call TRBJ2-5; tentatively, D is TRBD2 (5 bases). The CDR3 length is 18 residues. V was trimmed by 4 bases and J by 4 bases, leaving 25 bases between them. From germline, CDR1 is MRHNA and CDR2 SNTAGT. The DNA of the CDR3 is TGTGCCAGCAGTGCTTTCTCAATTGAGGGCCGACCCCTAGAGACCCAGTACTTC. This encodes CASSAFSIEGRPLETQYF.

The V gene is TRBV20-1, the J gene TRBJ2-5, with 7 bases fitting TRBD1. The CDR3 is made up of 15 amino acids. The V segment lost 3 bases and the J segment 3 bases; nucleotides outside the gene matches: 10. Per germline, CDR1 DFQATT and CDR2 SNEGSKA (reference sequence). As DNA, the CDR3 is TGCAGTGCTAGTAAACGGGACAGCACTGAAGAGACCCAGTACTTC. This translates into CSASKRDSTEETQYF.

The rearrangement uses TRBV4-3 and TRBJ1-2, with D tentatively TRBD1 (6 bases). Germline CDR1 reads LGHNA; CDR2 reads YSLEER. This CDR3 has 15 residues. V was clipped by 0 bases and J by 3 bases, with 11 bases between them. CDR3 DNA sequence: TGCGCCAGCAGCCAAGAACAGGGCGGAGACTATGGCTACACCTTC. Encoded protein: CASSQEQGGDYGYTF.

This chain links TRBV6-1 with TRBJ1-2; D not certain. This CDR3 contains 14 residues. Germline V gives CDR1 MNHNS, CDR2 SASEGT. Trimming pared 5 bases from V and 2 bases from J, leaving 12 bases between. This CDR3 reads CASSYVAGNYGYTF. The CDR3 nucleotides read TGTGCCAGCAGTTATGTCGCGGGGAACTATGGCTACACCTTC.

The chain joins TRBV30 to TRBJ1-1; D call uncertain. Trimming pared 5 bases from V and 1 base from J, leaving 11 bases between. CDR3 length: 13 amino acids. The V gene's germline CDR1 is GTSNPN and CDR2 SVGIG (reference sequence). The CDR3 DNA reads TGTGCCTGGCAGAGGATGAGGAACACTGAAGCTTTCTTT. This translates into CAWQRMRNTEAFF.

This chain connects TRBV30 to TRBJ2-3, with 7 bases that match TRBD2. CDR1 GTSNPN and CDR2 SVGIG come from the germline V gene (reference sequence). After removal of 3 bases from V and 2 bases from J, the junction contained 5 bases not matched to a gene. The CDR3 runs 14 residues. The CDR3 DNA follows: TGTGCCTGGAGACCCGGGAGGCCCACAGATACGCAGTATTTT. Residues: CAWRPGRPTDTQYF.

This clone showed up just a few times. CDR3 in DNA: TGTGCCAGCAGTTCCAGGGCTGGTCAGCCCCAGCATTTT. Protein product: CASSSRAGQPQHF. The rearrangement links TRBV6-5 to TRBJ1-5; D perhaps matches TRBD1 (5 bases). The CDR3 runs to 13 residues. Germline V gene sequence: CDR1 MNHEY, CDR2 SVGAGI. V lost 4 bases to trimming and J lost 6 bases, with 10 bases between them.

The chain employs TRBV28 and TRBJ1-1; D might be TRBD1 (5 bases). With 2 bases removed from V and 7 bases from J, the gap between germline ends came to 11 bases. Per the germline V gene, CDR1 is MDHEN and CDR2 is SYDVKM. The CDR3 consists of 13 residues. The CDR3, as DNA: TGTGCCAGCAGTTTAAGGGGTAGAAGTGAAGCTTTCTTT. It is translated as CASSLRGRSEAFF.

A few counts support this clone. The V and J genes are TRBV7-6 and TRBJ1-4, with D maybe TRBD1 (5 bases). CDR3 length equals 16 residues. Germline lookup yields CDR1 SGHVS and CDR2 FNYEAQ. With 5 bases removed from V and 0 bases from J, the gap between germline ends came to 13 bases. CDR3 in amino acids: CASSPVIGATNEKLFF. The CDR3 DNA is TGTGCCAGCAGCCCGGTAATAGGGGCAACTAATGAAAAACTGTTTTTT.

This clone was seen a handful of times. The V gene is TRBV2, the J gene TRBJ1-1; TRBD1 agrees at 7 bases. Germline V CDR1 and CDR2: SNHLY, FYNNEI. The ends lost 5 bases at V and 0 bases at J; junction bases unmatched: 3. The CDR3 extends over 14 amino acids. The CDR3 reads CASSYQGVNTEAFF. The DNA for the CDR3 is TGTGCCAGCAGTTACCAGGGGGTGAACACTGAAGCTTTCTTT.

This chain links TRBV7-8 with TRBJ2-7, with unresolved D. Germline V gene data show CDR1 as SGHVS and CDR2 as FQNEAQ. The CDR3 contains 17 residues. With 5 bases removed from V and 3 bases from J, the gap between germline ends came to 23 bases. The CDR3 DNA reads TGTGCCAGCAGCCCCTCTGCCGCAGCGAGGTACGACTACGAGCAGTACTTC. Its translation: CASSPSAAARYDYEQYF. The variable domain in full, completed from reference TRBV7-8 and TRBJ2-7, reads GAGVSQSPRYKVAKRGQDVALRCDPISGHVSLFWYQQALGQGPEFLTYFQNEAQLDKSGLPSDRFFAERPEGSVSTLKIQRTQQEDSAVYLCASSPSAAARYDYEQYFGPGTRLTVT.

The chain recombines TRBV5-1 with TRBJ1-3, with TRBD1 as a possible D gene (6 bases). The CDR3 contains 15 residues. The germline CDR1 and CDR2 sequences are SGHRS and YFSETQ. With 0 bases removed from V and 1 base from J, the gap between germline ends came to 8 bases. Here the CDR3 DNA reads TGCGCCAGCAGCTTGGAGGGGGATTCTGGAAACACCATATATTTT. Its translation is CASSLEGDSGNTIYF.

The rearrangement uses TRBV28 and TRBJ1-6, with 10 positions matching TRBD1. V was clipped by 6 bases and J by 7 bases; unmatched bases: 6. The CDR3 spans 15 residues. Germline loops: CDR1 MDHEN, CDR2 SYDVKM. As DNA, the CDR3 is TGTGCCAGCAGGGCCGGGACAGGGGAGAATTCACCCCTCCACTTT. Amino acid sequence: CASRAGTGENSPLHF.

The V and J genes are TRBV18 and TRBJ1-2; 11 nucleotides agree with TRBD1. J gave up 7 bases and V 3 bases, and 7 bases lay outside the gene matches. The CDR3 loop spans 15 amino acids. The germline V gene has CDR1 KGHSH and CDR2 LQKENI. The CDR3 here is CASSPPGTGGSGYTF. CDR3 coding DNA: TGTGCCAGCTCACCTCCCGGGACAGGGGGTTCTGGCTACACCTTC.

This clone occurred a few times. The CDR3 loop reads CASSQQSYEQYF. In DNA, the CDR3 is TGTGCCAGCAGTCAACAGTCCTACGAGCAGTACTTC. V and J are TRBV2 and TRBJ2-7; no firm D call. Trimming cost V 5 bases and J 1 base, with 6 bases left between them. The germline CDR1 and CDR2 sequences are SNHLY and FYNNEI. This CDR3 is built from 12 residues. The whole variable domain, remainder taken from reference TRBV2 and TRBJ2-7, is EPEVTQTPSHQVTQMGQEVILRCVPISNHLYFYWYRQILGQKVEFLVSFYNNEISEKSEIFDDQFSVERPDGSNFTLKIRSTKLEDSAMYFCASSQQSYEQYFGPGTRLTVT.

V usage is TRBV4-1 and J usage is TRBJ2-2; 8 bases line up with TRBD2. The J segment lost 4 bases and the V segment lost 4 bases, leaving 17 bases of the junction unmatched. This CDR3 contains 19 residues. The V gene's germline CDR1 is MGHRA and CDR2 YSYEKL. CDR3 amino acids: CASSRSPGVPGGGTGELFF. CDR3 coding DNA: TGCGCCAGCAGCCGGTCGCCCGGGGTCCCGGGGGGGGGCACCGGGGAGCTGTTTTTT.

This clone has ten or more counts. The chain carries TRBV20-1 and TRBJ2-7; the match to TRBD1 covers 7 bases. Germline-derived CDR1 and CDR2 are DFQATT and SNEGSKA (reference sequence). V lost 3 bases and J lost 0; bases outside the gene matches: 5. The length of the CDR3 is 14 residues. The CDR3 is CSASKTGNSYEQYF. The CDR3 coding sequence is TGCAGTGCTAGTAAGACAGGGAACTCCTACGAGCAGTACTTC.

The chain has TRBV21-1 and TRBJ2-7; the table assigns TRBD1, which was not confirmed against the DNA. TRBV21-1 is classified as a pseudogene. The CDR3 totals 15 residues. The CDR3 region is CASTPTGGIWNEQYF. CDR3 sequence (DNA): TGTGCCAGCACCCCGACAGGGGGGATTTGGAACGAGCAGTACTTC.

This clone was counted a few times. The gene calls are TRBV29-1 and TRBJ2-5, with 10 bases lining up with TRBD1. The germline CDR1 and CDR2 sequences are SQVTM and ANQGSEA. The J segment lost 5 bases and the V segment lost 8 bases, leaving 5 bases of the junction unmatched. The CDR3 runs 12 residues. This CDR3 reads CSSRTGGETQYF. CDR3 nucleotide sequence: TGCAGCTCCCGGACAGGGGGGGAGACCCAGTACTTC.

This chain connects TRBV28 to TRBJ1-1; TRBD1 aligns across 8 bases. The V segment lost 6 bases and the J segment 1 base; nucleotides outside the gene matches: 7. This CDR3 is built from 15 residues. Germline-derived CDR1 and CDR2 are MDHEN and SYDVKM. CDR3 amino acids: CASSRTGGGNTEAFF. The CDR3 DNA follows: TGTGCCAGCAGCCGCACAGGGGGAGGGAACACTGAAGCTTTCTTT.

The genes are TRBV6-5 and TRBJ1-2; TRBD1 matches 10 bases. The CDR3 is made up of 15 amino acids. With 7 bases clipped from V and 3 bases from J, the junction kept 8 bases outside the gene matches. Germline CDR1 and CDR2: MNHEY and SVGAGI. The CDR3 DNA reads as TGTGCCAGCAACCTCCGGGACAGGGGACACTATGGCTACACCTTC. Amino acid sequence: CASNLRDRGHYGYTF.

The sample holds a few counts of this clone. The chain joins TRBV10-3 to TRBJ2-1; D perhaps matches TRBD1 (5 bases). The CDR3 covers 19 residues. The germline CDR1 and CDR2 sequences are ENHRY and SYGVKD. The V gene lost 0 bases and the J gene lost 3 bases, with 21 bases spanning the gap. The CDR3 DNA reads TGTGCCATCAGTGAGTCGACTCAAAGGGGTCCGTCCCTCTACAATGAGCAGTTCTTC. This translates into CAISESTQRGPSLYNEQFF.